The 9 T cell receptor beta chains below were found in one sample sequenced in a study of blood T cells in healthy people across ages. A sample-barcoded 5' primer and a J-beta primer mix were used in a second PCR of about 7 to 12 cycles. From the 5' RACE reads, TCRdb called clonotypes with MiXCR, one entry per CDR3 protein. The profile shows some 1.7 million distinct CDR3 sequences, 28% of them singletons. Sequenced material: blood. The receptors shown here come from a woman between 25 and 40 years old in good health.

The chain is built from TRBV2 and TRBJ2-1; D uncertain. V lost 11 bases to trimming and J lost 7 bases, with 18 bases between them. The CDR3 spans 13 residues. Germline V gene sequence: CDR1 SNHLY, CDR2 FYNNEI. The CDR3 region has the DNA TGTGCCGGCTATTATGGGCTACAAAATGAGCAGTTCTTC. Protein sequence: CAGYYGLQNEQFF.

This chain's CDR3 is CASSQVRADTEAFF. Here the CDR3 DNA reads TGCGCCAGCAGCCAAGTCAGGGCCGACACTGAAGCTTTCTTT. The chain carries TRBV4-3 and TRBJ1-1, with D maybe TRBD1 (5 bases). The CDR3 is 14 residues long. V lost 1 base, J lost 3 bases, and 9 bases lay in between. Looked up from germline, CDR1 is LGHNA and CDR2 is YSLEER.

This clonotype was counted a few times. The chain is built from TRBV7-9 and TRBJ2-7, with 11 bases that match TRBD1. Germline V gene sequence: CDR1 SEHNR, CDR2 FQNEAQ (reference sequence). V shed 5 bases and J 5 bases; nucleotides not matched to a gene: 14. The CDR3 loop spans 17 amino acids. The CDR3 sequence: CASSPEDQGDRGDEQYF. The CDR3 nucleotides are TGTGCCAGCAGCCCCGAGGACCAAGGGGACAGGGGGGACGAGCAGTACTTC.

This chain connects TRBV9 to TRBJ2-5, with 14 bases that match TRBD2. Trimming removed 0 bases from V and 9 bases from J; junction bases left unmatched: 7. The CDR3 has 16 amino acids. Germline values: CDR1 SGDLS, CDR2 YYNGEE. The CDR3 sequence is CASSVGGTSGSLAQYF. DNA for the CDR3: TGTGCCAGCAGCGTAGGCGGGACTAGCGGGAGTTTGGCCCAGTACTTC.

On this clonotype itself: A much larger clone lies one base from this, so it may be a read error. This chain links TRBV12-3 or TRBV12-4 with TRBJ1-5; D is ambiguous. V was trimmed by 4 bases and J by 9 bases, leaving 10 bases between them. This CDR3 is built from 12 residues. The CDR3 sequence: CASSSWDRPQHF. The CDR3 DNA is TGTGCCAGCAGTTCTTGGGATCGGCCCCAGCATTTT.

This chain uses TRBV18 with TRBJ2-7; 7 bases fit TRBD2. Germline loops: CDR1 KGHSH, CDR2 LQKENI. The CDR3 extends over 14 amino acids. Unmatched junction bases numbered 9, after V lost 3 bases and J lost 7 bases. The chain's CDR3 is CASSPTGTGGEQYF. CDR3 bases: TGTGCCAGCTCACCGACCGGGACCGGGGGGGAGCAGTACTTC.

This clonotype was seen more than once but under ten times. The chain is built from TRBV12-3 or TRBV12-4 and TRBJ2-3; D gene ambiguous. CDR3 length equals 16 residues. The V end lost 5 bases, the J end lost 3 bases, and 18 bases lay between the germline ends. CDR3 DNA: TGTGCCAGCAGTCGAGACCGGACCCGACTTACAGATACGCAGTATTTT. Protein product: CASSRDRTRLTDTQYF.

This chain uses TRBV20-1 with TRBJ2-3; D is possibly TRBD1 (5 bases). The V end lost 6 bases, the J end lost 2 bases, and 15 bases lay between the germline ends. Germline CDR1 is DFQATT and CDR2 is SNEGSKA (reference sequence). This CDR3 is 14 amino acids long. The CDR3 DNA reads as TGCAGTGCCCGGGTAGGGGCATACACAGATACGCAGTATTTT. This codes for CSARVGAYTDTQYF.

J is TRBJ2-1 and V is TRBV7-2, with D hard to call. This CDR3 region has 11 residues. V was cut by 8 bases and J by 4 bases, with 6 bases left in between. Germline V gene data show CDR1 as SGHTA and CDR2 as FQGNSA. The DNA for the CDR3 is TGTGCCAGCGGATGGTACAATGAGCAGTTCTTC. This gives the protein CASGWYNEQFF.